The TCR beta chain under discussion was sequenced for a study of T cell repertoires in urothelial bladder cancer. The wider study: Of about a dozen resected lesions, a few were cT2 or greater. Study outcomes and limitations: A single clone reached around 2% in benign versus up to roughly 15% in carcinoma. Benign specimens had a median about 13% infiltrating lymphocyte percentage.

The CDR3 loop spans 15 amino acids. V was pared by 6 bases and J by 2 bases, with 18 bases between. Looked up from germline, CDR1 is SGHNT and CDR2 is YYREEE (reference sequence). This clone showed up just a few times. What it binds is unknown. The protocol was immunoSEQ multiplex PCR, while the TCRdb copy is restricted to in-frame clones and leaves out a portion. The data contain about 9,000 clones, about three fifths of them seen just once; the ten biggest clones take up 32%. The material sequenced was tumor-infiltrating cells from bladder cancer. The sequence was obtained from a human donor with urothelial carcinoma. This sequence joins TRBV5-4 and TRBJ2-7; D is possibly TRBD1 (6 bases). The CDR3 nucleotides are TGTGCCAGCAAAAACCAGGGGAGCCGGCCCTACGAGCAGTACTTC. It yields the protein CASKNQGSRPYEQYF. The full variable domain, rest sourced from reference TRBV5-4 and TRBJ2-7, is ETGVTQSPTHLIKTRGQQVTLRCSSQSGHNTVSWYQQALGQGPQFIFQYYREEENGRGNFPPRFSGLQFPNYSSELNVNALELDDSALYLCASKNQGSRPYEQYFGPGTRLTVT.